This entry is about one T cell receptor beta chain. Its specificity is not known. These data originate in a study of T cell responses to AZD1222 COVID-19 vaccine. This CDR3 is 13 amino acids long. Germline-derived CDR1 and CDR2 are MNHEY and SVGAGI. Losses at the gene ends were 5 bases for V and 5 bases for J; bases not matched to a gene: 1. Profiling relied on immunoSEQ multiplex PCR, and the TCRdb table lists in-frame clones only, not all of them. The sample has approximately 150,000 clones, just over 90% seen once. Study-level points and caveats: Across the whole spike, CD4 TCRs peaked at regions 160-218 and 743-854. Only after the peak T cell response were repertoires sampled.

The TCR was taken from an adult in good health. V is TRBV6-5 and J is TRBJ1-4; 8 bases agree with TRBD1. The sequences come from peripheral blood, collected on day 0 of AZD1222 vaccination. This CDR3 reads CASSTGGNEKLFF. CDR3 coding DNA: TGTGCCAGCAGTACAGGGGGGAATGAAAAACTGTTTTTT.